These T cell receptor beta chains were read from a single sample in a study of blood T cells in healthy people across ages. TCRdb re-called the 5' RACE reads with MiXCR, one entry per CDR3 protein. The sample yields fewer than 750,000 distinct CDR3 sequences, roughly 43% seen once. The sequenced sample consisted of blood. These receptors were taken from a man older than 75 in good health. CDR3s include the opening cysteine and the closing phenylalanine or tryptophan. The D gene is left open where the match is weak. Where a row states a size, it is once, few, many or the class of an expanded clone; other rows omit it.

v_call	d_call	j_call	clone_size	cdr3_length	cdr3_nt	cdr3_aa
TRBV4-3	.	TRBJ1-4	few	15	TGCGCCAGCAGCCAAGATCGACAGGTTGGAGAAAAACTGTTTTTT	CASSQDRQVGEKLFF
TRBV12-3/TRBV12-4	TRBD2	TRBJ2-1	.	22	TGTGCCAGCAGTTTTTCAGGCGGGTTCGGACTAGCGGGGGCGGCCGTGCACAATGAGCAGTTCTTC	CASSFSGGFGLAGAAVHNEQFF
TRBV4-3	.	TRBJ1-1	few	16	TGCGCCAGCAGCCAAGGAAGGTCCGGTGCTTTGGGTGAAGCTTTCTTT	CASSQGRSGALGEAFF
TRBV6-2/TRBV6-3	.	TRBJ1-6	.	17	TGTGCCAGCAGTTCCGGGCCAGGACGTAGCTATAATTCACCCCTCCACTTT	CASSSGPGRSYNSPLHF
TRBV20-1	TRBD1	TRBJ1-1	.	14	TGCAGTGCGGTAGACGACAGGGGGAACACTGAAGCTTTCTTT	CSAVDDRGNTEAFF
TRBV12-3/TRBV12-4	.	TRBJ2-1	.	13	TGTGCCAGCAGTTTTGACCACTACAATGAGCAGTTCTTC	CASSFDHYNEQFF
TRBV7-2	.	TRBJ2-3	.	15	TGTGCCAGCAGCCAGATGGGGGGGGGCCATGGCACGCAGTATTTT	CASSQMGGGHGTQYF
TRBV21-1	.	TRBJ2-7	.	20	TGTGCCAGCAGTCCTAACTGGGGTTCGACAGCCCCCCTCCACTCCTACGAGCAGTACTTC	CASSPNWGSTAPLHSYEQYF
TRBV7-2	.	TRBJ1-4	.	16	TGTGCCGGCAGCTCCTCCAGTCGGCAGCATAATGAAAAACTGTTTTTT	CAGSSSSRQHNEKLFF
TRBV29-1	TRBD1	TRBJ2-3	.	14	TGCAGCGTTAAGGACAGGGACAGCACAGATACGCAGTATTTT	CSVKDRDSTDTQYF
TRBV7-2	.	TRBJ1-1	once	13	TGTGCCAGCAGCTTAGCGGAGGGAGGCGAAGCTTTCTTT	CASSLAEGGEAFF
TRBV2	TRBD1	TRBJ1-4	.	13	TGTGCCAGTCCGGGACAGCTTTATGAAAAACTGTTTTTT	CASPGQLYEKLFF
TRBV6-2/TRBV6-3	TRBD2	TRBJ2-7	few	16	TGTGCCAGCAGAGAGGCTAGCGGCCGCCAACCCTACGAGCAGTACTTC	CASREASGRQPYEQYF
TRBV27	.	TRBJ1-1	few	14	TGTGCCAGCAGTTTCGGCAGGGCGAACACTGAAGCTTTCTTT	CASSFGRANTEAFF
TRBV7-3	.	TRBJ2-2	.	13	TGTGCCAGCAGCCCGAGTAACACCGGGGAGCTGTTTTTT	CASSPSNTGELFF
TRBV20-1	TRBD2	TRBJ2-7	.	13	TGCAGTGCTTTGCCGGGGGGTAGGTACGAGCAGTACTTC	CSALPGGRYEQYF
TRBV12-3/TRBV12-4	.	TRBJ2-1	.	14	TGTGCCAGCAGTTTCACTAGCTCCTACAATGAGCAGTTCTTC	CASSFTSSYNEQFF
TRBV4-3	.	TRBJ2-1	.	15	TGCGCCAGCAGCCAAGAGACTCAAGGGGCGGATGAGCAGTTCTTC	CASSQETQGADEQFF
TRBV4-2	.	TRBJ2-3	once	16	TGTGCCAGCAGCCACGGTTCAGGGCCTAGCACAGATACGCAGTATTTT	CASSHGSGPSTDTQYF
TRBV20-1	.	TRBJ2-3	few	17	TGCAGTGCTCGGACGGGGCAGGGATCCGTTAGCACAGATACGCAGTATTTT	CSARTGQGSVSTDTQYF
TRBV6-5	.	TRBJ1-2	many	13	TGTGCCAGCAGTTCCAGCACAGGGAACGGCTACACCTTC	CASSSSTGNGYTF
TRBV25-1	.	TRBJ2-7	.	14	TGTGCCAGCGGGGGGACAGTAGGAAACTACGAGCAGTACTTC	CASGGTVGNYEQYF
TRBV20-1	.	TRBJ1-4	.	14	TGCAGTGCTCCCGGAGGGCTCCCGAATGAAAAACTGTTTTTT	CSAPGGLPNEKLFF
TRBV24-1	.	TRBJ2-1	.	14	TGTGCCACCAGTGATCCTCGGACCGCGGGTGAGCAGTTCTTC	CATSDPRTAGEQFF
TRBV5-8	.	TRBJ2-3	.	15	TGTGCCAGCAGAGTTAGCGGATCTAGCACAGATACGCAGTATTTT	CASRVSGSSTDTQYF
TRBV6-5	.	TRBJ2-7	few	13	TGTGCCAGCAGCCGCGAGGGGATCCACGAGCAGTACTTC	CASSREGIHEQYF
TRBV5-1	TRBD2	TRBJ2-1	.	16	TGCGCCAGCGAAAAGAGCGGGGGGGGCTCTTACAATGAGCAGTTCTTC	CASEKSGGGSYNEQFF
TRBV6-2/TRBV6-3	TRBD1	TRBJ2-5	.	14	TGTGCCAGCAGTAGGACAGGGGGACACAATGAGCAGTACTTC	CASSRTGGHNEQYF
TRBV7-2	.	TRBJ2-1	.	14	TGTGCCAGCAGAAGACGGGCCGGCTACAATGAGCAGTTCTTC	CASRRRAGYNEQFF
TRBV6-5	.	TRBJ1-6	many	15	TGTGCCAGCAGTTCAGGGAGCTCCTATAATTCACCCCTCCACTTT	CASSSGSSYNSPLHF
TRBV5-4	.	TRBJ1-6	.	16	TGTGCCAGCAGCTTGGATGGCCTGGGGGCCTATTCACCCCTCCACTTT	CASSLDGLGAYSPLHF
TRBV11-2	.	TRBJ2-2	.	15	TGTGCCAGCAGCCGGATATCGGCGAACACCGGGGAGCTGTTTTTT	CASSRISANTGELFF
TRBV14	.	TRBJ1-4	.	15	TGTGCCAGCAGCCAAGATGGGATGATTAATGAAAAACTGTTTTTT	CASSQDGMINEKLFF
TRBV6-4	TRBD1	TRBJ1-2	.	15	TGTGCCAGCAGTGTGACCGGGACAGGGGATGATGGCTACACCTTC	CASSVTGTGDDGYTF
TRBV5-1	TRBD2	TRBJ2-3	.	16	TGCGCCAGCAGCTTAGGAGCGGGGCAAAGCACAGATACGCAGTATTTT	CASSLGAGQSTDTQYF
TRBV5-1	TRBD1	TRBJ2-5	.	16	TGCGCCAGCAGCTTGACGGGACAGGCGCTCCAAGAGGCCCAGTACTTC	CASSLTGQALQEAQYF
TRBV14	TRBD2	TRBJ2-1	.	15	TGTGCCAGCAGCCAGACACTAGCGGCAAACAATGAGCAGTTCTTC	CASSQTLAANNEQFF
TRBV7-9	TRBD1	TRBJ1-4	.	15	TGTGCCAGCAGCCCCGGGACAGGACTTAATGAAAAACTGTTTTTT	CASSPGTGLNEKLFF
TRBV10-3	TRBD2	TRBJ2-1	few	15	TGTGCCATCCTCCCGACTAGCGGGGAGAACAATGAGCAGTTCTTC	CAILPTSGENNEQFF
TRBV7-9	.	TRBJ2-7	.	13	TGTGCCAGCAGTCTTTACGGTAACTACGAGCAGTACTTC	CASSLYGNYEQYF
TRBV6-6	.	TRBJ2-7	many	14	TGTGCCAGCACCCCCAGGGGGGCCACCTACGAGCAGTACTTC	CASTPRGATYEQYF
TRBV7-9	.	TRBJ2-3	few	13	TGTGCCAGCAGCTTGGGACTCACAGATACGCAGTATTTT	CASSLGLTDTQYF
TRBV28	.	TRBJ2-4	.	13	TGTGCCAGCAGTTGGCAGGGCGAAAACATTCAGTACTTC	CASSWQGENIQYF
TRBV4-3	TRBD2	TRBJ2-5	many	15	TGCGCCAGCAGCCCGGTAGCGGGATTTATGGAGACCCAGTACTTC	CASSPVAGFMETQYF
TRBV7-2	.	TRBJ2-7	few	15	TGTGCCAGCAGCTTAGAACCACGGTCCACCTACGAGCAGTACTTC	CASSLEPRSTYEQYF
TRBV10-3	.	TRBJ1-1	.	13	TGTGCCATCAGCCAGGGGAGTCACACTGAAGCTTTCTTT	CAISQGSHTEAFF
TRBV29-1	.	TRBJ2-1	.	12	TGCAGCGTCCAAAGGGGTACCAATGAGCAGTTCTTC	CSVQRGTNEQFF